This TCR beta chain was captured in a study of blood T cell repertoires in COVID-19. Overall study context: Samples taken during acute and convalescent COVID-19 were collected in the United States, Italy and Spain.

The study recruited people aged about 18 to 89 years across more than 20 US areas. Which cohort a participant joined came from the clinical history participants gave. This CDR3 has 13 residues. CDR1 GTSNPN and CDR2 SVGIG come from the germline V gene (reference sequence). V shed 4 bases and J shed 1 base, with 10 bases lying between them. Sequencing used immunoSEQ multiplex PCR; TCRdb keeps in-frame clones, though not all of them. The sample yields 300,000 to 500,000 clones, approximately 88% seen once. Sequenced input: PBMCs or T cells enriched from blood (not recorded which). The chain is built from TRBV30 and TRBJ1-1; the D gene is possibly TRBD1 (5 bases). The clonotype was recovered from a woman in her 40s with acute COVID-19. CDR3 in DNA: TGTGCCTGGAACATTGACAGGAACACTGAAGCTTTCTTT. This translates into CAWNIDRNTEAFF.